One and the same sample provided the 20 T cell receptor beta chains below, sequenced in a study of technical replicates of blood from a handful of donors. This table comes from immunoSEQ multiplex PCR, and its TCRdb copy is limited to in-frame clones, with some not included. The table records roughly 70,000 clones, approximately 90% of them present only once. Sequenced sample: PBMCs. These receptors originate from a human donor in good health. Some clones in this sample may be carry-over from other donors' samples.

This chain connects TRBV4-3 to TRBJ2-7; 9 nucleotides line up with TRBD1. After removal of 3 bases from V and 3 bases from J, the junction contained 6 bases not matched to a gene. The CDR3 loop spans 15 amino acids. Germline loops: CDR1 LGHNA, CDR2 YSLEER. The CDR3 DNA is TGCGCCAGCAGCCAGGGAACAGGGGGCGTCTACGAGCAGTACTTC. Translating gives CASSQGTGGVYEQYF.

The V gene is TRBV7-2, the J gene TRBJ2-1, with a possible D match to TRBD2 (7 bases). V lost 3 bases to trimming and J lost 7 bases, with 19 bases between them. Germline V gives CDR1 SGHTA, CDR2 FQGNSA. The CDR3 is 16 residues long. For the CDR3, the DNA is TGTGCCAGCAGCTTCTTCACGAGGGGGGGGTCAAATGAGCAGTTCTTC. Protein sequence: CASSFFTRGGSNEQFF. Drawing the rest from reference TRBV7-2 and TRBJ2-1, the complete variable domain is GAGVSQSPSNKVTEKGKDVELRCDPISGHTALYWYRQSLGQGLEFLIYFQGNSAPDKSGLPSDRFSAERTGGSVSTLTIQRTQQEDSAVYLCASSFFTRGGSNEQFFGPGTRLTVL.

This chain connects TRBV4-3 to TRBJ2-1, with TRBD2 matching 12 bases. Germline CDR1 is LGHNA and CDR2 is YSLEER. The junction had 5 bases not matched to a gene; V was cut back by 0 bases and J by 8 bases. The CDR3 sequence is 16 residues long. CDR3 region: CASSQEELAGGDEQFF. CDR3 nucleotides: TGCGCCAGCAGCCAAGAAGAACTAGCGGGAGGCGATGAGCAGTTCTTC.

The V gene is TRBV18, the J gene TRBJ2-2, with 10 bases that match TRBD1. The CDR3 length is 16 residues. The trim removed 0 bases at V and 6 bases at J, leaving 4 bases unmatched. CDR1 KGHSH and CDR2 LQKENI come from the germline V gene. Written as DNA, the CDR3 is TGTGCCAGCTCACCACCGACAGGGGGCTTGGCCGGGGAGCTGTTTTTT. As protein: CASSPPTGGLAGELFF. The complete variable domain, with remaining parts taken from reference TRBV18 and TRBJ2-2, reads NAGVMQNPRHLVRRRGQEARLRCSPMKGHSHVYWYRQLPEEGLKFMVYLQKENIIDESGMPKERFSAEFPKEGPSILRIQQVVRGDSAAYFCASSPPTGGLAGELFFGEGSRLTVL.

V and J are TRBV7-3 and TRBJ2-5, with D possibly TRBD2 on 6 matching bases. Trimming took 3 bases from V and 1 from J, leaving 6 bases between them. The CDR3 spans 13 residues. Germline V gene sequence: CDR1 SGHTA, CDR2 FQGTGA. The CDR3 is CASSFSGQETQYF. The DNA for the CDR3 is TGTGCCAGCAGCTTTAGCGGCCAAGAGACCCAGTACTTC.

In its sample, this clone was seen once. The rearrangement links TRBV4-2 to TRBJ1-2, with D maybe TRBD1 (6 bases). CDR3 length: 14 residues. Germline loops: CDR1 LGHNA, CDR2 YNFKEQ. Between the trimmed V and J ends, which lost 3 bases and 1 base, there was a span of 9 bases. The DNA of the CDR3 is TGTGCCAGCAGCCATGAACAGGGTAACTATGGCTACACCTTC. Its translation is CASSHEQGNYGYTF.

The chain is built from TRBV13 and TRBJ1-1; D perhaps matches TRBD1 (5 bases). The V and J ends lost 2 bases and 0 bases respectively, with 7 bases between them. Germline assignment: CDR1 PRHDT and CDR2 FYEKMQ (reference sequence). The CDR3 sequence is 14 residues long. CDR3 residues: CASSLRGLNTEAFF. DNA of the CDR3: TGTGCCAGCAGCTTAAGGGGCTTGAACACTGAAGCTTTCTTT.

The chain links TRBV7-2 to TRBJ2-7; a weak D match, TRBD2 (6 bases). Germline lookup yields CDR1 SGHTA and CDR2 FQGNSA. The CDR3 runs 15 residues. V lost 1 base and J 6 bases, leaving 16 bases between the germline ends. CDR3 protein: CASSLDGTAIFEQYF. In nucleotides, the CDR3 is TGTGCCAGCAGCTTAGACGGGACTGCCATCTTCGAGCAGTACTTC.

The rearrangement joins TRBV7-2 to TRBJ1-2; 9 nucleotides agree with TRBD1. The CDR3 is made up of 14 amino acids. Per germline, CDR1 SGHTA and CDR2 FQGNSA. After removal of 1 base from V and 8 bases from J, the junction contained 5 bases not matched to a gene. The CDR3 protein is CASSLGDRVGGYTF. The CDR3 DNA sequence: TGTGCCAGCAGCTTAGGGGACAGGGTAGGAGGCTACACCTTC.

The chain uses TRBV7-8 and TRBJ2-7, with TRBD2 matching over 7 bases. Germline V gene sequence: CDR1 SGHVS, CDR2 FQNEAQ. With 4 bases clipped from V and 4 bases from J, the junction kept 13 bases outside the gene matches. CDR3 length: 16 residues. This CDR3 reads CASSSPPAGDGYEQYF. In DNA, the CDR3 is TGTGCCAGCAGCTCACCCCCCGCGGGAGATGGGTACGAGCAGTACTTC.

The rearrangement joins TRBV10-3 to TRBJ2-2; TRBD1 is a possible D gene (5 bases). Per germline, CDR1 ENHRY and CDR2 SYGVKD. With 7 bases removed from V and 1 base from J, the gap between germline ends came to 10 bases. The CDR3 loop spans 14 amino acids. CDR3 sequence: CAINRQGNTGELFF. Here the CDR3 DNA reads TGTGCCATCAATCGCCAGGGGAACACCGGGGAGCTGTTTTTT.

This sequence joins TRBV7-9 and TRBJ1-2; TRBD1 matches 7 bases. The V segment lost 2 bases and the J segment 8 bases; nucleotides outside the gene matches: 2. CDR1 and CDR2 from the germline V gene are SEHNR and FQNEAQ (reference sequence). This CDR3 has 12 amino acids. CDR3 loop: CASSLRGGGYTF. The CDR3, as DNA: TGTGCCAGCAGCTTACGAGGGGGCGGCTACACCTTC.

The chain uses TRBV7-3 and TRBJ2-3; D remains ambiguous. V was cut by 6 bases and J by 2 bases, with 9 bases left in between. Germline CDR1 SGHTA, CDR2 FQGTGA. The CDR3 length is 13 residues. The CDR3 DNA reads as TGTGCCAGCAGTCACAGAAACACAGATACGCAGTATTTT. It codes for CASSHRNTDTQYF.

The chain recombines TRBV4-3 with TRBJ1-5, with no clear D. Trimming pared 0 bases from V and 3 bases from J, leaving 9 bases between. The CDR3 is 15 residues long. From germline, CDR1 is LGHNA and CDR2 YSLEER. CDR3 sequence (DNA): TGCGCCAGCAGCCAAGATCCCGGGGTCAATCAGCCCCAGCATTTT. It codes for CASSQDPGVNQPQHF.

The V and J genes are TRBV9 and TRBJ2-3, with D maybe TRBD1 (5 bases). The V and J ends lost 4 bases and 2 bases respectively, with 11 bases between them. The CDR3 spans 14 residues. Germline V gene data show CDR1 as SGDLS and CDR2 as YYNGEE. The CDR3 coding sequence is TGTGCCAGCAGCTTGGACACATACACAGATACGCAGTATTTT. This translates into CASSLDTYTDTQYF.

The chain combines TRBV6-1 with TRBJ1-1; TRBD1 matches at 12 bases. Germline values: CDR1 MNHNS, CDR2 SASEGT. CDR3 length: 15 residues. The J segment lost 8 bases and the V segment lost 3 bases, leaving 7 bases of the junction unmatched. The DNA for the CDR3 is TGTGCCAGCAGTGAGCCCGGGACAGGGGGCTTGGAAGCTTTCTTT. Translated: CASSEPGTGGLEAFF.

J is TRBJ2-5 and V is TRBV18; 12 bases are shared with TRBD2. The V and J ends lost 4 bases and 5 bases, in that order; junction bases with no gene match: 8. The CDR3 covers 16 residues. The germline V gene has CDR1 KGHSH and CDR2 LQKENI. CDR3 residues: CASSQTLAGGAETQYF. The CDR3 coding sequence is TGTGCCAGCTCACAGACCCTAGCGGGGGGGGCTGAGACCCAGTACTTC.

This clone was seen once. The chain recombines TRBV20-1 with TRBJ2-5; 8 positions agree with TRBD2. The CDR3 runs to 11 residues. Germline V gene data show CDR1 as DFQATT and CDR2 as SNEGSKA (reference sequence). The J segment lost 5 bases and the V segment lost 4 bases, leaving 0 bases of the junction unmatched. The CDR3 reads CSATSGETQYF. CDR3 DNA: TGCAGTGCTACTAGCGGGGAGACCCAGTACTTC.

This chain links TRBV5-4 with TRBJ2-1, with a possible D match to TRBD1 (6 bases). From germline, CDR1 is SGHNT and CDR2 YYREEE (reference sequence). V was pared by 4 bases and J by 10 bases, with 15 bases between. The length of the CDR3 is 13 residues. CDR3 bases: TGTGCCAGCAGCCTTGGACAGCAGTTCGAGCAGTTCTTC. It yields the protein CASSLGQQFEQFF. Based on the CDR3 plus reference TRBV5-4 and TRBJ2-1, the full variable domain is ETGVTQSPTHLIKTRGQQVTLRCSSQSGHNTVSWYQQALGQGPQFIFQYYREEENGRGNFPPRFSGLQFPNYSSELNVNALELDDSALYLCASSLGQQFEQFFGPGTRLTVL.

The chain has TRBV10-1 and TRBJ2-7; D is possibly TRBD2 (6 bases). The length of the CDR3 is 19 residues. The ends were cut back, 0 bases at V and 2 bases at J, with 23 bases in the middle. The V gene's germline CDR1 is WNHNN and CDR2 SYGVQD (reference sequence). CDR3 region: CASSESFLSPRGLAYEQYF. For the CDR3, the DNA is TGCGCCAGCAGTGAGTCGTTCCTCTCTCCCCGGGGACTGGCCTACGAGCAGTACTTC.